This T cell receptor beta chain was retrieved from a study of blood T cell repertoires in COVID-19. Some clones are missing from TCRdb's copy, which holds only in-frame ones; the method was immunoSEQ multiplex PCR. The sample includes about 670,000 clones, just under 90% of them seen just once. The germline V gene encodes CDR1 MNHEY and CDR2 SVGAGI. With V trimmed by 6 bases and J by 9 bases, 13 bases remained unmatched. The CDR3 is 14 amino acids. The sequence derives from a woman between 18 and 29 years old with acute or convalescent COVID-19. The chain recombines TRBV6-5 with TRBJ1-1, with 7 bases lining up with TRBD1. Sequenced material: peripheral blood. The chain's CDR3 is CASSGNLRTGQAFF. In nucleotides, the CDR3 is TGTGCCAGCAGCGGAAACCTCCGGACAGGTCAAGCTTTCTTT.